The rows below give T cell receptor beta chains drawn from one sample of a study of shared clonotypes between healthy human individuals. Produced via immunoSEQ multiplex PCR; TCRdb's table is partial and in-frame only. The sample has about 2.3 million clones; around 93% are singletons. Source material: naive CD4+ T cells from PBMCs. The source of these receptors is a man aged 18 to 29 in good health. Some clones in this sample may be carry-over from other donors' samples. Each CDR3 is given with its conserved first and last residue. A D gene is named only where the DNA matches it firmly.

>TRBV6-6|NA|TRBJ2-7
TGTGCCAGTTATAGAACAGGGACATACGAGCAGTACTTC
CASYRTGTYEQYF
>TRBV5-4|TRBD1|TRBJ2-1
TGTGCCAGCAGCCCGGACAGGGCCTCCTACAATGAGCAGTTCTTC
CASSPDRASYNEQFF
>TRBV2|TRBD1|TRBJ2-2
TGTGCCAGCAGTGTCGACAGGGGGAACACCGGGGAGCTGTTTTTT
CASSVDRGNTGELFF
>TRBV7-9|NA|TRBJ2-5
TGTGCCAGCAGCTTACAGGCCGGAGCACAAGAGACCCAGTACTTC
CASSLQAGAQETQYF
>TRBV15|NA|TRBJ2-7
TGTGCCACCAGCATGCGGGGACGGTCCTACGAGCAGTACTTC
CATSMRGRSYEQYF
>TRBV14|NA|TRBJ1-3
TGTGCCAGCAGCCAATGGGAGGCCTCTGGAAACACCATATATTTT
CASSQWEASGNTIYF
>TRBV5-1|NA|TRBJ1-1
TGCACCAGCAGCTTGGCTGGTACAGCTACTGAAGCTTTCTTT
CTSSLAGTATEAFF
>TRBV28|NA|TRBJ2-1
TGTGCCAGCAGTGACCCGGGCCATTACAATGAGCAGTTCTTC
CASSDPGHYNEQFF
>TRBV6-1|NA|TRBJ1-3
TGTGCCAGCAGTGAAAGGGGGGAGTCTGGAAACACCATATATTTT
CASSERGESGNTIYF
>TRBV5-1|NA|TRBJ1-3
TGCGCCAGCAGCTTGGGTCTTAGAAACACCATATATTTT
CASSLGLRNTIYF
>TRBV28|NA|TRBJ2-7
TGTGCCAGCAGTCTACTAGGCCCCTACGAGCAGTACTTC
CASSLLGPYEQYF
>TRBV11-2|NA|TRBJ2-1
TGTGCCAGCAGCTTTGTGGCGGGTCGCAATGAGCAGTTCTTC
CASSFVAGRNEQFF
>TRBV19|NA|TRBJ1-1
TGTGCCAGTAGACCTCGGGTTGCACCCAACACTGAAGCTTTCTTT
CASRPRVAPNTEAFF
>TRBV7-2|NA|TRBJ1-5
TGTGCCAGCAGCTTAGGTGCCCAGCCCCAGCATTTT
CASSLGAQPQHF
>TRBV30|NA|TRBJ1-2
TGTGCCTGGAGTCCGGGACTGAAGGGCGCAGGAGGCTACACCTTC
CAWSPGLKGAGGYTF
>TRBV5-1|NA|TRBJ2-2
TGCGCCAGCAGCTTTAGCGGACCGAACACCGGGGAGCTGTTTTTT
CASSFSGPNTGELFF
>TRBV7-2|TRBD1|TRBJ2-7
TGTGCCAGCAGCTTATGGACTCGACAGGGGGGCGAGCAGTACTTC
CASSLWTRQGGEQYF
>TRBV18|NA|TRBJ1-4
TGTGCCAGCTCACAGCGGGGTGAAAAACTGTTTTTT
CASSQRGEKLFF
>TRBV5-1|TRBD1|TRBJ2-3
TGCGCCAGCAGCTTGGTGGCAGGGGGCGCAGATACGCAGTATTTT
CASSLVAGGADTQYF
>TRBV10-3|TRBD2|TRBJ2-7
TGTGCCATCGGCGAACTAGCGGGAGGGCTTGAGCAGTACTTC
CAIGELAGGLEQYF
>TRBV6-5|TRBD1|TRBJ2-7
TGTGCCAGCAGTTCCCGGACAGGGCGCGAGCAGTACTTC
CASSSRTGREQYF
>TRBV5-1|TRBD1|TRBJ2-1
TGCGCCAGCAGCTTAGGCCTTCGACAGGGGTTAAACAATGAGCAGTTCTTC
CASSLGLRQGLNNEQFF
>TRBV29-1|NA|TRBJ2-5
TGCAGCGTTCGGCCCAGGGCCCAAGAGACCCAGTACTTC
CSVRPRAQETQYF
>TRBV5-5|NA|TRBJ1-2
TGTGCCAGCAGCCGGACTGGGGACTATGGCTACACCTTC
CASSRTGDYGYTF
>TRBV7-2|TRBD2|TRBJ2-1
TGTGCCAGCAGCTTTTCTGGACTAGCCCTCTCCTGGAATGAGCAGTTCTTC
CASSFSGLALSWNEQFF
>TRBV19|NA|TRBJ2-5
TGTGCCAGTAGTATTGAAGGGGAGGAGACCCAGTACTTC
CASSIEGEETQYF